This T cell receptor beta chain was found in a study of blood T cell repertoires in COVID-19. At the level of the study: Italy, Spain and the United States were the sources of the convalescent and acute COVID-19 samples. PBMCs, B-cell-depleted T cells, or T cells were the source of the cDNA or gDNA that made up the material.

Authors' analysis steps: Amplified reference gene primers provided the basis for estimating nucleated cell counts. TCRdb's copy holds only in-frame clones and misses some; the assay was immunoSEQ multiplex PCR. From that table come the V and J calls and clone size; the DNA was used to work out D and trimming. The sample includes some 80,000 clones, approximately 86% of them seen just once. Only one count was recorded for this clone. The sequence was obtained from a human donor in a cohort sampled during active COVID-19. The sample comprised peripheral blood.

CDR3 residues: CASSFHGSPGYEQYF. The CDR3 coding sequence is TGTGCCAGCAGCTTTCACGGAAGTCCGGGGTACGAGCAGTACTTC. The V gene is TRBV11-2, the J gene TRBJ2-7, with D maybe TRBD2 (5 bases). This CDR3 region has 15 residues. With 3 bases removed from V and 4 bases from J, the gap between germline ends came to 16 bases. Germline V gene sequence: CDR1 SGHAT, CDR2 FQNNGV.